The sequence of this T cell receptor (beta chain) was determined in a study of T cell changes during pregnancy in multiple sclerosis. The method was immunoSEQ multiplex PCR; TCRdb's version includes in-frame clones alone and lacks a portion of them. The data contain roughly 18,000 clones, more than 75% of them seen just once; the ten biggest clones take up over 9%. This clone qualifies as medium-sized. This CDR3 region has 15 residues. CDR1 is MNHNS, CDR2 SASEGT, per germline. The V gene end was trimmed by 7 bases and the J gene end by 0 bases; junction bases not matched to a gene: 8. The material sequenced was CD8+ T cells from peripheral blood mononuclear cells, taken after pregnancy. The receptor's source is a female donor with multiple sclerosis, enrolled in a pregnancy study. This rearrangement joins TRBV6-1 to TRBJ2-7, with 8 bases aligning to TRBD1. CDR3 coding DNA: TGTGCCAGCATCGTGGGGACAGGATCCTCCTACGAGCAGTACTTC. This translates into CASIVGTGSSYEQYF.